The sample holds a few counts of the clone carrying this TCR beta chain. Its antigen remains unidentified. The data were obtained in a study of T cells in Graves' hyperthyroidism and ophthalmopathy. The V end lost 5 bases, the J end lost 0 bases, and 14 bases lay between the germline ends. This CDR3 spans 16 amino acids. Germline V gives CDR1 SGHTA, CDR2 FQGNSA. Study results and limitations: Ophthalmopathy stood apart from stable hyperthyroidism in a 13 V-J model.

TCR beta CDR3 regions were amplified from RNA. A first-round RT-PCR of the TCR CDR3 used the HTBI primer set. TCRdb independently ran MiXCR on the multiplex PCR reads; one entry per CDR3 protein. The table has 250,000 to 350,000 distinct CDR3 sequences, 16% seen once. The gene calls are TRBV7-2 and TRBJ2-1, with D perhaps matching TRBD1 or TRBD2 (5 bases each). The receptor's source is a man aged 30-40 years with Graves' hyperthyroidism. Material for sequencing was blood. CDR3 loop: CASSPRGELSYNEQFF. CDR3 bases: TGTGCCAGCAGCCCCCGAGGGGAGCTCTCCTACAATGAGCAGTTCTTC.